The sequence of this TCR beta chain was determined in a study of regulatory T cells. Primers: 52 TRBV forward and 13 TRBJ reverse. Here immunoSEQ multiplex PCR was the method, and the copy in TCRdb shows in-frame clones only, minus some. This table has under 7,000 clones, 80% to 90% appearing once. This CDR3 region has 14 residues. V dropped 6 bases and J dropped 6 bases, with 14 bases sitting between them. Germline CDR1 reads MDHEN; CDR2 reads SYDVKM. Findings of the study overall: Treg repertoire restriction varied and was strongest in the two most severe patients. Regulatory T cells from CD3G-deficient patients were less diverse than autologous conventional CD4+ cells and control regulatory cells.

CD4+ T cells were divided by sorting: CD25-high CD127-low Tregs, CD25-low CD127-high conventional cells. For this clone: Its antigen is not identified.

The source material was CD4+ Tregs sorted from blood. This sequence was found in a person between 18 and 30 years old with CD3G deficiency. The chain has TRBV28 and TRBJ2-2; D is perhaps TRBD2 (7 bases). The CDR3 reads CASSLGGEPGELFF. CDR3 nucleotide sequence: TGTGCCAGCAGCCTAGGGGGGGAACCCGGGGAGCTGTTTTTT.